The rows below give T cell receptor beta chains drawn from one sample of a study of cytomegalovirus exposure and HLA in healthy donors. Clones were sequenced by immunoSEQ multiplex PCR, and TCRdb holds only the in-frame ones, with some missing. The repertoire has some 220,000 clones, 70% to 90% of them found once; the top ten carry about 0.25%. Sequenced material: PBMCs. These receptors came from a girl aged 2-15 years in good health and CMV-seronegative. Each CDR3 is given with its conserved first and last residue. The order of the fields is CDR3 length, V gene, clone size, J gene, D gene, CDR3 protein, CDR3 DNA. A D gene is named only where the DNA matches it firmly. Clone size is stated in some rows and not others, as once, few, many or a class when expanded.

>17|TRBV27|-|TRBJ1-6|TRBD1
CASRLPGQGNHNSPLHF
TGTGCCAGCAGGTTACCGGGACAGGGTAACCATAATTCACCCCTCCACTTT
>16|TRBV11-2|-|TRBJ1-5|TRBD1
CASSLGPGTGGGPQHF
TGTGCCAGCAGCTTAGGACCCGGGACAGGTGGAGGGCCCCAGCATTTT
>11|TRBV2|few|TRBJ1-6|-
CASKANSPLHF
TGTGCCAGCAAAGCAAATTCACCCCTCCACTTT
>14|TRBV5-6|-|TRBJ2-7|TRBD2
CASSLGELAGKRYF
TGTGCCAGCAGCTTGGGGGAGCTAGCGGGAAAAAGATACTTC
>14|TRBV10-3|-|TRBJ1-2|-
CAISPTGSMYGYTF
TGTGCCATCAGTCCCACAGGGTCGATGTATGGCTACACCTTC
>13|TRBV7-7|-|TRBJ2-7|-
CASSLVLGNEQYF
TGTGCCAGCAGCTTAGTTCTCGGGAACGAGCAGTACTTC
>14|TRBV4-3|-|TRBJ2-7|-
CASSQGRGTYEQYF
TGCGCCAGCAGCCAAGGACGCGGGACCTACGAGCAGTACTTC
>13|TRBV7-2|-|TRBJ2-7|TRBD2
CASSPREGYEQYF
TGTGCCAGCAGCCCCCGGGAGGGGTACGAGCAGTACTTC
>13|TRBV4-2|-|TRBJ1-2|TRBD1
CASSQRTGGGYTF
TGTGCCAGCAGCCAACGGACAGGCGGGGGCTACACCTTC
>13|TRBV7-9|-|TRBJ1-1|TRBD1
CASSRQGNTEAFF
TGTGCCAGCAGCAGACAGGGGAACACTGAAGCTTTCTTT
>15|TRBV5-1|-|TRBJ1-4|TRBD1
CASSETGGANEKLFF
TGCGCCAGCAGCGAAACAGGGGGTGCTAATGAAAAACTGTTTTTT
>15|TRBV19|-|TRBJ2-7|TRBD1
CASREAGTGAYEQYF
TGTGCCAGTAGGGAGGCCGGGACAGGAGCCTACGAGCAGTACTTC
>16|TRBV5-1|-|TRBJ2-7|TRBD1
CASSLGQGALSREQYF
TGCGCCAGCAGCTTGGGACAGGGGGCGTTATCACGCGAGCAGTACTTC
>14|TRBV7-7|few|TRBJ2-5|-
CASSLGAGQETQYF
TGTGCCAGCAGCTTAGGTGCGGGGCAAGAGACCCAGTACTTC
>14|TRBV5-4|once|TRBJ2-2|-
CASSWEAFTGELFF
TGTGCCAGCAGCTGGGAGGCTTTCACCGGGGAGCTGTTTTTT
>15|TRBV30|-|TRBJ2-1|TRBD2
CARQTSGGSYNEQFF
TGTGCCCGACAGACTAGCGGGGGTTCCTACAATGAGCAGTTCTTC
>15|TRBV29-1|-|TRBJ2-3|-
CSVVLIGASTDTQYF
TGCAGCGTTGTTTTGATAGGGGCGAGCACAGATACGCAGTATTTT